This T cell receptor beta chain was observed in a study of blood T cell repertoires in COVID-19. Study background: Acute and convalescent COVID-19 specimens originated in the United States, Italy and Spain.

Assay: immunoSEQ multiplex PCR; the TCRdb copy retains only in-frame clones and omits some. The table records a few hundred thousand clones, about 87% of them present only once. The study assigned cohorts using participant-reported clinical history. All recovered Cohort 3 donors got two negative PCRs, got clearance, or saw symptom resolution. V shed 3 bases and J shed 8 bases, with 14 bases lying between them. This CDR3 has 13 residues. Germline assignment: CDR1 SGDLS and CDR2 YYNGEE. The source is a man between 25 and 39 years old who had recovered from COVID-19. The sequenced material came from PBMCs or T cells enriched from blood (not recorded which). The chain couples TRBV9 to TRBJ1-2; D remains unclear. This CDR3 is CASSADSFLGYTF. The CDR3 DNA reads as TGTGCCAGCAGCGCAGACTCATTCCTCGGCTACACCTTC.